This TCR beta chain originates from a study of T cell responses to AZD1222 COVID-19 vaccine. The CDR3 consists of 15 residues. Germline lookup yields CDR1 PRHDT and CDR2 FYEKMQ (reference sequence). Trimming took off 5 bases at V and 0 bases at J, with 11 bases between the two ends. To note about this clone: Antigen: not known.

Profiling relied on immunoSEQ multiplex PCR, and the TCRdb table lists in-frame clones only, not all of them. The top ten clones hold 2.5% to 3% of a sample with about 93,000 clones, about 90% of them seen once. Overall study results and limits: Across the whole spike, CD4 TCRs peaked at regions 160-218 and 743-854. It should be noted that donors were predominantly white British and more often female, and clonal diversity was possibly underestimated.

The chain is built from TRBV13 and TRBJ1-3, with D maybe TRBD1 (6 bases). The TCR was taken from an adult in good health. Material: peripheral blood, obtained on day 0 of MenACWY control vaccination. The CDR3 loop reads CASSPQGYSGNTIYF. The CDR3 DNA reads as TGTGCCAGCAGCCCACAGGGTTACTCTGGAAACACCATATATTTT.